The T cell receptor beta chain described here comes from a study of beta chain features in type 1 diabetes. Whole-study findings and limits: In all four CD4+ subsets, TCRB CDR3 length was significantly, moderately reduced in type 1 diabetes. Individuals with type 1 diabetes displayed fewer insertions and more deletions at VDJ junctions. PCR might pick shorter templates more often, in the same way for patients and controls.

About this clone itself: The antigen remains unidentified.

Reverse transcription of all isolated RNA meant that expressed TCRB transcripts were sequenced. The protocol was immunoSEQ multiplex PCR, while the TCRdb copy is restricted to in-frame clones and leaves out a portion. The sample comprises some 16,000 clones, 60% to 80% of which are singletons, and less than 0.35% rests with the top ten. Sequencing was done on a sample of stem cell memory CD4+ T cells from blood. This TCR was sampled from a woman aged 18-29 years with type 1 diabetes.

The CDR3 spells CASSPLGLFNYGYTF. The DNA for the CDR3 is TGTGCCAGCTCACCGCTAGGACTGTTTAACTATGGCTACACCTTC. The V call is TRBV18, the J call TRBJ1-2, with no clear D. The V gene's germline CDR1 is KGHSH and CDR2 LQKENI. Trimming cost V 3 bases and J 1 base, with 12 bases left between them. CDR3 length: 15 residues.